The 30 T cell receptor beta chains in this list originate from one sample, sequenced in a study of T cells in Graves' hyperthyroidism and ophthalmopathy. Regions amplified from RNA transcripts were the TCR beta CDR3 regions. TCR CDR3 regions were first amplified by RT-PCR with HTBI primers. TCRdb re-called the multiplex PCR reads through MiXCR, storing one row per CDR3 protein. The sample has 30,000 to 45,000 distinct CDR3 sequences; roughly 50% are singletons. Source material: blood. The receptors stem from a man aged 35-49 years with Graves' ophthalmopathy.

This chain uses TRBV20-1 with TRBJ2-7, with D tentatively TRBD1 or TRBD2 (5 bases each). Trimming left V 5 bases short and J 4 bases short, with 18 bases between. The germline V gene has CDR1 DFQATT and CDR2 SNEGSKA (reference sequence). The CDR3 sequence is 14 residues long. CDR3 amino acids: CSAWGLGVGYEQYF. In DNA form, the CDR3 reads TGCAGTGCTTGGGGCCTGGGGGTGGGGTACGAGCAGTACTTC.

On this clonotype: This may be a read error: a much more frequent sequence differs by one nucleotide. The CDR3 does not end in the conserved phenylalanine or tryptophan, so this is likely a read error. In nucleotides, the CDR3 is TGTGCCAGCTCACCGGACAGGTCGGAAGCTTTCTAT. It encodes CASSPDRSEAFY. The chain employs TRBV18 and TRBJ1-1, with 7 bases aligning to TRBD1. The CDR3 has 12 amino acids. From germline, CDR1 is KGHSH and CDR2 LQKENI. V shed 3 bases and J 8 bases; nucleotides not matched to a gene: 3.

This clonotype was observed many times. The chain recombines TRBV10-3 with TRBJ1-1, with D unclear. This CDR3 has 17 residues. In germline, CDR1 is ENHRY, CDR2 SYGVKD. The V end lost 0 bases, the J end lost 5 bases, and 19 bases lay between the germline ends. The CDR3 reads CAISESKNRVLGTEAFF. CDR3 nucleotide sequence: TGTGCCATCAGTGAGTCCAAAAACCGGGTCCTAGGGACTGAAGCTTTCTTT.

The chain uses TRBV29-1 and TRBJ2-7, with TRBD1 as a possible D gene (6 bases). The CDR3 is made up of 16 amino acids. CDR1 is SQVTM, CDR2 ANQGSEA, per germline. In nucleotides, the CDR3 is TGCACGATAAAACAGGGACGAGGCTATAGCTCCTACGAGCAGTACTTC. This gives the protein CTIKQGRGYSSYEQYF.

This clonotype has a handful of counts. A much larger clone differs by one base, so this may be a read error. This CDR3 fails to terminate in the conserved phenylalanine or tryptophan, so it likely reflects a read error. The chain is built from TRBV28 and TRBJ2-5; the D is unclear. This CDR3 has 12 amino acids. The V and J ends lost 2 bases and 5 bases respectively, with 6 bases between them. CDR1 is MDHEN, CDR2 SYDVKM, per germline. The CDR3 here is CASSLGLETQYL. Written as DNA, the CDR3 is TGTGCCAGCAGTTTAGGGTTGGAGACCCAGTACCTC.

There are many counts of this clonotype. The chain combines TRBV11-2 with TRBJ2-5, with 12 bases aligning to TRBD2. V shed 2 bases, J shed 4 bases, and the junction held 5 bases outside the gene matches. The CDR3 is 16 amino acids. From germline, CDR1 is SGHAT and CDR2 FQNNGV. CDR3 in DNA: TGTGCCAGCAGCTTAAACGTACTAGCGGGGGGAGAGACCCAGTACTTC. It codes for CASSLNVLAGGETQYF.

This clonotype occurred many times. The chain joins TRBV18 to TRBJ1-2; a weak D match, TRBD1 (6 bases). V lost 2 bases, J lost 4 bases, and 17 bases lay in between. CDR1 and CDR2 from the germline V gene are KGHSH and LQKENI. The CDR3 runs to 16 residues. The CDR3 DNA follows: TGTGCCAGCTCACCAGAGGGGGGGGCCTCCCCCTATGGCTACACCTTC. Protein product: CASSPEGGASPYGYTF.

Many counts were recorded for this clonotype. The chain combines TRBV9 with TRBJ2-5; TRBD1 aligns across 7 bases. After removal of 4 bases from V and 2 bases from J, the junction contained 5 bases not matched to a gene. The germline CDR1 and CDR2 sequences are SGDLS and YYNGEE. This CDR3 contains 14 residues. The CDR3 DNA is TGTGCCAGCAGCCCCATGACAGGGCAAGAGACCCAGTACTTC. Protein sequence: CASSPMTGQETQYF.

The table lists this clonotype with many counts. CDR3 nucleotide sequence: TGTGCCAGCATCAGGGGGGGGCCCTCCTACGAGCAGTACTTC. Translating it yields CASIRGGPSYEQYF. The chain joins TRBV28 to TRBJ2-7; D may correspond to TRBD1 or TRBD2 (7 bases each). This CDR3 is built from 14 residues. Germline V gene lookup returns CDR1 MDHEN and CDR2 SYDVKM. Trimming shortened V by 7 bases and J by 0 bases, and 13 bases separated the two germline ends.

The V gene is TRBV24-1, the J gene TRBJ1-2; a weak D match, TRBD1 (5 bases). Germline V lookup: CDR1 KGHDR, CDR2 SFDVKD. V was pared by 3 bases and J by 0 bases, with 10 bases between. This CDR3 comprises 15 residues. The CDR3 bases are TGTGCCACCAGTGATGGTCTGGGGGCTAACTATGGCTACACCTTC. Translated, it gives CATSDGLGANYGYTF.

The chain employs TRBV7-8 and TRBJ2-3, with D possibly TRBD1 on 6 matching bases. V lost 5 bases and J 11 bases, leaving 17 bases between the germline ends. The CDR3 spans 13 residues. Germline V gene sequence: CDR1 SGHVS, CDR2 FQNEAQ. CDR3 loop: CASSHRVVNEQYF. CDR3 nucleotide sequence: TGTGCCAGCAGCCACAGGGTCGTCAATGAGCAGTATTTT. The whole variable domain, filled in from reference TRBV7-8 and TRBJ2-3, reads GAGVSQSPRYKVAKRGQDVALRCDPISGHVSLFWYQQALGQGPEFLTYFQNEAQLDKSGLPSDRFFAERPEGSVSTLKIQRTQQEDSAVYLCASSHRVVNEQYFGPGTRLTVL.

The CDR3 loop reads CASSVPGWSQQYF. CDR3 in DNA: TGTGCCAGCAGTGTCCCAGGATGGTCGCAGCAGTACTTC. The V call is TRBV6-1, the J call TRBJ2-7; no clear D. Trimming took 4 bases from V and 8 from J, leaving 15 bases between them. Per the germline V gene, CDR1 is MNHNS and CDR2 is SASEGT. The CDR3 spans 13 residues.

Judged by abundance, this clonotype is medium-sized. The CDR3 DNA reads as TGTGCCACCAGTGACCCAACGTATTCACAAGAGACCCAGTACTTC. Protein: CATSDPTYSQETQYF. J is TRBJ2-5 and V is TRBV24-1; D is undetermined. The germline gives CDR1 KGHDR, CDR2 SFDVKD. The germline V and J ends were trimmed by 4 bases and 2 bases, with 13 bases remaining between them. The CDR3 is 15 residues long.

Many counts were recorded for this clonotype. The chain couples TRBV30 to TRBJ2-1, with 10 nucleotides matching TRBD1. Per germline, CDR1 GTSNPN and CDR2 SVGIG (reference sequence). The CDR3 runs 14 residues. Trimming removed 6 bases from V and 4 bases from J; junction bases left unmatched: 6. Here the CDR3 DNA reads TGTGCCTGTGCGACAGGGGGCTTTTACAATGAGCAGTTCTTC. Translating gives CACATGGFYNEQFF.

This clonotype was found many times. V gene TRBV19 combines with J gene TRBJ1-3; the D gene is possibly TRBD1 (6 bases). This CDR3 spans 15 amino acids. From germline, CDR1 is LNHDA and CDR2 SQIVND (reference sequence). Trimming left V 6 bases short and J 4 bases short, with 16 bases between. The chain's CDR3 is CASSFRQEVGNTIYF. The CDR3 DNA sequence: TGTGCCAGTAGCTTCAGACAGGAGGTCGGAAACACCATATATTTT.

By sample share, this clonotype is medium-sized (0.01 to 0.1%). The CDR3 DNA reads as TGCAGCGTTGCCGGGACGGAGAGCGGGTACGAGCAGTACTTC. Its translation: CSVAGTESGYEQYF. This rearrangement joins TRBV29-1 to TRBJ2-7, with D possibly being TRBD2 (6 bases). The germline gives CDR1 SQVTM, CDR2 ANQGSEA. Deletions cut 4 bases from V and 4 bases from J, with 17 bases between. CDR3 size: 14 residues.

In its sample, this clonotype was seen a few times. The chain combines TRBV18 with TRBJ2-3; 11 bases align to TRBD2. The CDR3 extends over 16 amino acids. Germline-derived CDR1 and CDR2 are KGHSH and LQKENI. The ends lost 3 bases at V and 2 bases at J; junction bases unmatched: 4. The CDR3 DNA follows: TGTGCCAGCTCACCTTTAGCGGGAGGGACCACAGATACGCAGTATTTT. Its translation is CASSPLAGGTTDTQYF.

The genes are TRBV7-9 and TRBJ1-1; 7 bases match TRBD1. The junction had 8 bases not matched to a gene; V was cut back by 6 bases and J by 1 base. The CDR3 runs 15 residues. Germline V gene lookup returns CDR1 SEHNR and CDR2 FQNEAQ (reference sequence). Here the CDR3 DNA reads TGTGCCAGCAGTGTGTCAGGGGGTTGGAACACTGAAGCTTTCTTT. Its protein product is CASSVSGGWNTEAFF.

This chain joins TRBV19 and TRBJ2-1, with 9 bases fitting TRBD1. V was clipped by 4 bases and J by 1 base; unmatched bases: 5. CDR1 is LNHDA and CDR2 is SQIVND in the germline V gene (reference sequence). The length of the CDR3 is 16 residues. The CDR3 DNA is TGTGCCAGTAGTAAGGAGACAGGGGGATCCTACAATGAGCAGTTCTTC. Its protein is CASSKETGGSYNEQFF.

In this sample, this clonotype turned up many times. The V and J genes are TRBV6-1 and TRBJ2-1; 8 nucleotides align to TRBD1. Trimming removed 4 bases from V and 5 bases from J; junction bases left unmatched: 10. Germline V lookup: CDR1 MNHNS, CDR2 SASEGT. The CDR3 is made up of 16 amino acids. This chain's CDR3 is CASSGLGTGRNNEQFF. CDR3 in DNA: TGTGCCAGCAGTGGGCTTGGGACAGGCAGGAACAATGAGCAGTTCTTC.

In its sample, this clonotype was seen many times. V and J are TRBV16 and TRBJ1-1, with a weak D call TRBD1 (6 bases). Germline V lookup: CDR1 KGHSY, CDR2 FQNENV. Deletions cut 2 bases from V and 3 bases from J, with 16 bases between. The CDR3 has 16 residues. CDR3: CASSQRQGIYHTEAFF. The CDR3 region has the DNA TGTGCCAGCAGCCAAAGGCAGGGGATTTATCACACTGAAGCTTTCTTT.

This rearrangement joins TRBV6-4 to TRBJ2-7; 10 bases line up with TRBD1. V was pared by 6 bases and J by 5 bases, with 7 bases of the junction left unmatched. CDR1 is MRHNA, CDR2 SNTAGT, per germline. The CDR3 totals 14 residues. The CDR3 loop reads CASREGQGINEQYF. CDR3 DNA sequence: TGTGCCAGCAGGGAGGGACAGGGGATCAACGAGCAGTACTTC.

This clonotype turned up a few times. V usage is TRBV24-1 and J usage is TRBJ1-2; 10 bases fit TRBD1. Germline trimming cut 4 bases from V and 3 bases from J; bases unmatched to any gene: 7. The V gene's germline CDR1 is KGHDR and CDR2 SFDVKD. This CDR3 is built from 16 residues. The CDR3 DNA reads TGTGCCACCAGTGACCCGACAGGGGGCGCGCACTATGGCTACACCTTC. Encoded protein: CATSDPTGGAHYGYTF.

This clonotype was seen once. The chain couples TRBV11-2 to TRBJ1-2, with D unresolved. The CDR3 runs to 12 residues. The germline CDR1 and CDR2 sequences are SGHAT and FQNNGV. V was cut by 2 bases and J by 6 bases, with 7 bases left in between. Here the CDR3 reads CASSLLEDGYTF. CDR3 DNA: TGTGCCAGCAGCTTACTGGAGGATGGCTACACCTTC.

Comments on this clonotype: This clone may be a read error of a much larger clone one base away. This chain links TRBV30 with TRBJ1-2, with D unresolved. The ends were cut back, 3 bases at V and 3 bases at J, with 14 bases in the middle. The CDR3 has 14 amino acids. Germline assignment: CDR1 GTSNPN and CDR2 SVGIG (reference sequence). CDR3 sequence reads: CAWRHRCTYYGYTF. DNA for the CDR3: TGTGCCTGGAGACATAGGTGTACATACTATGGCTACACCTTC. Combining the CDR3 with reference TRBV30 and TRBJ1-2 gives the whole variable domain SQTIHQWPATLVQPVGSPLSLECTVEGTSNPNLYWYRQAAGRGLQLLFYSVGIGQISSEVPQNLSASRPQDRQFILSSKKLLLSDSGFYLCAWRHRCTYYGYTFGSGTRLTVV.

In the case of this clonotype: Germline is not matched at one junction end, which may reflect a read error. The chain uses TRBV7-2 and TRBJ2-4; D possibly uses TRBD1 or TRBD2 (5 bases each). Germline V gene lookup returns CDR1 SGHTA and CDR2 FQGNSA. This CDR3 is 13 amino acids long. The CDR3 is CASSSGTGNIQYF. CDR3 DNA: TGTGCTAGCAGCTCGGGGACGGGAAACATTCAGTACTTC.

The sample holds many counts of this clonotype. The chain uses TRBV28 and TRBJ1-1; D remains unclear. Germline CDR1 and CDR2: MDHEN and SYDVKM. The CDR3 sequence is 10 residues long. Between the trimmed V and J ends, which lost 2 bases and 10 bases, there was a span of 5 bases. CDR3 protein: CASSLKPAFF. CDR3 bases: TGTGCCAGCAGTTTAAAGCCAGCTTTCTTT.

The chain joins TRBV10-3 to TRBJ2-2, with D unresolved. This CDR3 contains 15 residues. The germline V and J ends were trimmed by 3 bases and 1 base, with 9 bases remaining between them. Germline CDR1 ENHRY, CDR2 SYGVKD. Written as DNA, the CDR3 is TGTGCCATCAGTGATAAGGGTCTGAACACCGGGGAGCTGTTTTTT. This encodes CAISDKGLNTGELFF.

The sample holds one count of this clonotype. The gene calls are TRBV10-3 and TRBJ1-2; 7 nucleotides agree with TRBD1. Germline V gene lookup returns CDR1 ENHRY and CDR2 SYGVKD. The CDR3 consists of 14 residues. Trimming at V came to 6 bases and at J to 1 base, leaving 5 bases not matched to a gene. The CDR3: CAIRKDRSNYGYTF. For the CDR3, the DNA is TGTGCCATCAGGAAGGACAGGAGTAACTATGGCTACACCTTC.

The V and J genes are TRBV20-1 and TRBJ2-1, with D possibly TRBD2 on 5 matching bases. The CDR3 has 13 amino acids. Trimming removed 2 bases at V and 15 bases at J, with 20 bases between. Germline-derived CDR1 and CDR2 are DFQATT and SNEGSKA (reference sequence). CDR3 bases: TGCAGTGCTAGATGGTGGAGGCTGTTGGATATGTTCTTC. Its protein product is CSARWWRLLDMFF.